The 14 T cell receptor beta chains listed next were all sequenced from one sample in a study of T cell responses to AZD1222 COVID-19 vaccine. Assay used: immunoSEQ multiplex PCR; TCRdb lists only in-frame clones, some missing. The sample contains more than 120,000 clones, just over 85% of which appear only once. The source was peripheral blood, collected 28 days after the second AZD1222 dose. The receptors originated from an adult who received the AZD1222 COVID-19 vaccine.

The chain carries TRBV6-4 and TRBJ1-4; D is uncertain. This CDR3 comprises 16 residues. Trimming removed 9 bases at V and 2 bases at J, with 19 bases between. Germline CDR1 and CDR2: MRHNA and SNTAGT. The CDR3 DNA follows: TGTGCCAGTCCCTGGGCCGACCTGGGGACTAATGAAAAACTGTTTTTT. Its protein product is CASPWADLGTNEKLFF.

The gene calls are TRBV18 and TRBJ2-2; 10 nucleotides line up with TRBD2. After removal of 0 bases from V and 5 bases from J, the junction contained 6 bases not matched to a gene. The CDR3 runs to 17 residues. Germline CDR1 is KGHSH and CDR2 is LQKENI. In nucleotides, the CDR3 is TGTGCCAGCTCACCACCCCGAGGTAGCGGGAGGACCGGGGAGCTGTTTTTT. Protein product: CASSPPRGSGRTGELFF.

V gene TRBV6-5 combines with J gene TRBJ2-1; possible D gene TRBD1, 6 bases. Trimming took off 7 bases at V and 8 bases at J, with 15 bases between the two ends. The CDR3 has 13 amino acids. From germline, CDR1 is MNHEY and CDR2 SVGAGI. The CDR3 bases are TGTGCCAGCACGATACAGGGTATCGATGAGCAGTTCTTC. Encoded protein: CASTIQGIDEQFF.

The chain employs TRBV19 and TRBJ2-3; possibly TRBD2 for D (5 bases). V lost 5 bases to trimming and J lost 7 bases, with 13 bases between them. The CDR3 consists of 13 residues. The V gene's germline CDR1 is LNHDA and CDR2 SQIVND (reference sequence). CDR3 loop: CASSLNSAHTQYF. CDR3 in DNA: TGTGCCAGTAGTTTAAATAGCGCCCATACGCAGTATTTT. The full variable domain, rest sourced from reference TRBV19 and TRBJ2-3, is DGGITQSPKYLFRKEGQNVTLSCEQNLNHDAMYWYRQDPGQGLRLIYYSQIVNDFQKGDIAEGYSVSREKKESFPLTVTSAQKNPTAFYLCASSLNSAHTQYFGPGTRLTVL.

The chain combines TRBV18 with TRBJ1-1; 7 nucleotides match TRBD1. Germline-derived CDR1 and CDR2 are KGHSH and LQKENI. The CDR3 runs to 15 residues. V was pared by 4 bases and J by 5 bases, with 10 bases of the junction left unmatched. The CDR3 DNA sequence: TGTGCCAGCTCACAAGCACCCCCAGGGGGAACTGAAGCTTTCTTT. Translated, it gives CASSQAPPGGTEAFF.

The chain is built from TRBV4-1 and TRBJ1-6, with a possible D match to TRBD1 (6 bases). Deletions cut 1 base from V and 0 bases from J, with 10 bases between. The germline CDR1 and CDR2 sequences are MGHRA and YSYEKL. The CDR3 extends over 17 amino acids. CDR3 amino acids: CASSQGGGLSYNSPLHF. Here the CDR3 DNA reads TGCGCCAGCAGCCAAGGGGGGGGCCTCTCCTATAATTCACCCCTCCACTTT.

The rearrangement links TRBV2 to TRBJ1-1; 12 nucleotides align to TRBD1. The CDR3 runs to 14 residues. Losses at the gene ends were 7 bases for V and 1 base for J; bases not matched to a gene: 1. The germline V gene has CDR1 SNHLY and CDR2 FYNNEI. CDR3 DNA sequence: TGTGCCAGCACGGGACAGGGGGCGAACACTGAAGCTTTCTTT. It encodes CASTGQGANTEAFF. The whole variable domain, remainder taken from reference TRBV2 and TRBJ1-1, is EPEVTQTPSHQVTQMGQEVILRCVPISNHLYFYWYRQILGQKVEFLVSFYNNEISEKSEIFDDQFSVERPDGSNFTLKIRSTKLEDSAMYFCASTGQGANTEAFFGQGTRLTVV.

The chain carries TRBV6-5 and TRBJ1-1; no reliable D call. CDR1 and CDR2 (germline): MNHEY, SVGAGI. The CDR3 runs to 13 residues. The V gene lost 4 bases and the J gene lost 1 base, with 7 bases spanning the gap. CDR3 bases: TGTGCCAGCAGTTTAACGGAGAACACTGAAGCTTTCTTT. Its protein is CASSLTENTEAFF.

V usage is TRBV12-3 or TRBV12-4 and J usage is TRBJ2-7; tentative D call: TRBD1 (5 bases). The CDR3 sequence is 13 residues long. With 4 bases removed from V and 4 bases from J, the gap between germline ends came to 11 bases. The CDR3 sequence: CASSSRTRYEQYF. CDR3 coding DNA: TGTGCCAGCAGTTCGCGGACAAGGTACGAGCAGTACTTC.

The chain has TRBV30 and TRBJ2-7; D not certain. Looked up from germline, CDR1 is GTSNPN and CDR2 is SVGIG (reference sequence). V gave up 0 bases and J gave up 3 bases, with 12 bases separating them. The CDR3 has 14 residues. The CDR3 protein is CAWSVRGLSYEQYF. Here the CDR3 DNA reads TGTGCCTGGAGTGTACGTGGGCTAAGCTACGAGCAGTACTTC. Drawing the rest from reference TRBV30 and TRBJ2-7, the complete variable domain is SQTIHQWPATLVQPVGSPLSLECTVEGTSNPNLYWYRQAAGRGLQLLFYSVGIGQISSEVPQNLSASRPQDRQFILSSKKLLLSDSGFYLCAWSVRGLSYEQYFGPGTRLTVT.

The chain carries TRBV6-5 and TRBJ1-6; no clear D. The length of the CDR3 is 13 residues. The V gene lost 10 bases and the J gene lost 9 bases, with 16 bases spanning the gap. Germline loops: CDR1 MNHEY, CDR2 SVGAGI. The CDR3 DNA reads TGTGCCACCCTACCTGTTTTCGGTTCACCCCTCCACTTT. It encodes CATLPVFGSPLHF.

The J gene is TRBJ1-6, the V gene TRBV7-9, with no clear D. Germline V gene sequence: CDR1 SEHNR, CDR2 FQNEAQ (reference sequence). The CDR3 spans 13 residues. V was clipped by 5 bases and J by 7 bases, with 9 bases between them. The CDR3 is CASSLELNSPLHF. CDR3 DNA sequence: TGTGCCAGCAGCCTTGAGTTGAATTCACCCCTCCACTTT. The full variable domain, its missing parts supplied by reference TRBV7-9 and TRBJ1-6, is DTGVSQNPRHKITKRGQNVTFRCDPISEHNRLYWYRQTLGQGPEFLTYFQNEAQLEKSRLLSDRFSAERPKGSFSTLEIQRTEQGDSAMYLCASSLELNSPLHFGNGTRLTVT.

This chain joins TRBV2 and TRBJ1-4; weak D call: TRBD1 (5 bases). Germline loops: CDR1 SNHLY, CDR2 FYNNEI. This CDR3 region has 19 residues. Trimming removed 5 bases at V and 6 bases at J, with 28 bases between. CDR3 in DNA: TGTGCCAGCAGTCAAGGGGAGGCTTCGCGGATAGTCGAGGATGAAAAACTGTTTTTT. Its protein is CASSQGEASRIVEDEKLFF.

This chain joins TRBV5-4 and TRBJ2-1; D may be TRBD2 (7 bases). The germline V gene has CDR1 SGHNT and CDR2 YYREEE (reference sequence). The CDR3 runs 16 residues. V was pared by 5 bases and J by 0 bases, with 15 bases between. CDR3 in amino acids: CASSFGGGGSYNEQFF. The CDR3 DNA is TGTGCCAGCAGTTTTGGGGGCGGGGGCTCCTACAATGAGCAGTTCTTC.